The 6 T cell receptor delta chains below were found in one sample sequenced in a study of gamma-delta T cells after stem cell transplantation (dated by TCRdb to 2016 to 2017). The protocol used for the library was RT-PCR. Instrument used: Illumina MiSeq. After TCRdb called clones again from the public reads with CATT, rows with identical DNA were merged. The sample includes about 2,400 delta-chain clones, with approximately 2.5% observed a single time. 15% to 20% of the sample comes from the top ten. The specimen sequenced was gamma-delta T cells. The receptors stem from a human donor. It is not recorded whose cells these are; they may come from a transplant donor.

This clone is large. The chain carries TRDV1 and TRDJ1, with D maybe TRDD3 (6 bases). The germline V gene has CDR1 TSWWSYY and CDR2 QGS. The CDR3 length is 26 residues. V was cut by 2 bases and J by 4 bases, with 47 bases left in between. The CDR3 bases are TGTGCTCTTGGGGAAACCTTCACCCAGATTCCCAACGGGTTGGGGGTGGCGTTTACACATTTCGATAAACTCATCTTT. Translated: CALGETFTQIPNGLGVAFTHFDKLIF.

Of note for this clone: The TCRdb record carries a much larger clone's protein, which differs from this DNA's translation at residue 9; a read error is the likely cause, and the protein listed here is the DNA translation. The V call is TRDV2, the J call TRDJ1, with 10 bases aligning to TRDD3. Looked up from germline, CDR1 is GEAIGNYY and CDR2 is EKD. The junction had 26 bases not matched to a gene; V was cut back by 4 bases and J by 4 bases. The CDR3 length is 21 residues. Written as DNA, the CDR3 is TGTGCCTGTGATACTCTCCTTCCCGTTGCCGATGTACTGGGGGATCTCGATAAACTCATCTTT. Translating it yields CACDTLLPVADVLGDLDKLIF.

This clone has just a few counts. For this DNA, TCRdb reports the protein of a much larger clone, which diverges at residue 3, most likely from a read error; the protein presented here is translated directly from the DNA. V gene TRDV2 combines with J gene TRDJ3; 8 bases fit TRDD3. From germline, CDR1 is GEAIGNYY and CDR2 EKD. The CDR3 is made up of 19 amino acids. Here the CDR3 DNA reads TGTGCCAGTGACGTTGCCTGGGGGACCGACTCCTGGGACACCCGACAGATGTTTTTC. It is translated as CASDVAWGTDSWDTRQMFF.

In its sample, this clone ranks as medium-sized. The rearrangement joins TRDV2 to TRDJ1; TRDD3 aligns across 13 bases. The CDR3 consists of 18 residues. V lost 3 bases, J lost 7 bases, and 16 bases stayed unmatched. Germline V gene data show CDR1 as GEAIGNYY and CDR2 as EKD. The CDR3 protein is CACDALILGDTRGAKLIF. The CDR3 DNA is TGTGCCTGTGACGCCCTTATACTGGGGGATACGCGAGGGGCTAAACTCATCTTT.

Only a few counts were recorded for this clone. The V gene is TRDV2, the J gene TRDJ1, with 13 bases aligning to TRDD3. CDR1 is GEAIGNYY, CDR2 EKD, per germline. This CDR3 contains 20 residues. V lost 3 bases, J lost 0 bases, and 15 bases stayed unmatched. The DNA for the CDR3 is TGTGCCTGTGACCCACTGGGGGATACGCGGGGCGAGGGGTACACCGATAAACTCATCTTT. It is translated as CACDPLGDTRGEGYTDKLIF.

This clone was counted only a few times. In the same sample, other DNA sequences code for this CDR3. The chain uses TRDV2 and TRDJ3, with 9 bases matching TRDD3. The CDR3 is 19 residues long. CDR1 and CDR2 (germline): GEAIGNYY, EKD. Trimming cost V 3 bases and J 0 bases; bases outside gene matches: 8. The CDR3 DNA follows: TGTGCCTGTGACCTCACTGGGGGACAGAGCTCCTGGGACACCCGACAGATGTTTTTC. It encodes CACDLTGGQSSWDTRQMFF.